Shown below are 30 T cell receptor beta chains from a single sample sequenced in a study of type 1 regulatory T cells. TCRdb re-analysed the reads in MiXCR, keeping a single row per CDR3 protein. The table lists approximately 45,000 distinct CDR3 sequences, more than 10% of them singletons, with around 7.5% in the top ten. No antigens are known for them. The specimen was cultured non-Tr1 T cells, either the whole culture or a sorted T cell fraction (not recorded which). The source is a human donor in good health.

This clonotype was recorded at least ten times. This chain uses TRBV19 with TRBJ1-1; a weak D match, TRBD1 (5 bases). The CDR3 has 15 amino acids. Germline V lookup: CDR1 LNHDA, CDR2 SQIVND (reference sequence). Trimming removed 3 bases from V and 5 bases from J, with 16 bases in between. For the CDR3, the DNA is TGTGCCAGTAGTATCCAGGGCGCAGTAGGGACTGAAGCTTTCTTT. Translating it yields CASSIQGAVGTEAFF.

The J gene is TRBJ2-7, the V gene TRBV18; D remains ambiguous. V lost 3 bases to trimming and J lost 3 bases, with 12 bases between them. Germline CDR1 is KGHSH and CDR2 is LQKENI. The CDR3 consists of 14 residues. CDR3 amino acids: CASSPRPPGYEQYF. DNA of the CDR3: TGTGCCAGCTCACCCCGACCGCCTGGCTACGAGCAGTACTTC.

This chain connects TRBV10-3 to TRBJ1-1; D is unresolved. Trimming pared 6 bases from V and 5 bases from J, leaving 10 bases between. Germline CDR1 reads ENHRY; CDR2 reads SYGVKD. There are 12 residues in the CDR3. In nucleotides, the CDR3 is TGTGCCATCAGAGAGATGGGGACTGAAGCTTTCTTT. Translation: CAIREMGTEAFF.

The rearrangement links TRBV20-1 to TRBJ2-1; a weak D match, TRBD2 (6 bases). The CDR3 has 14 residues. V was shortened by 3 bases and J by 2 bases, with 11 bases between the two germline ends. In germline, CDR1 is DFQATT, CDR2 SNEGSKA (reference sequence). The CDR3 coding sequence is TGCAGTGCTAGGGGGACTCGTACCTACAATGAGCAGTTCTTC. Its translation is CSARGTRTYNEQFF.

About this clonotype itself: The junction shows a germline mismatch at one end, possibly a read error. The chain carries TRBV10-3 and TRBJ1-5; possible D gene TRBD1, 5 bases. CDR3 length: 14 residues. Germline V lookup: CDR1 ENHRY, CDR2 SYGVKD. The CDR3 region is CAISVSGFDQPRHF. In DNA, the CDR3 is TGTGCCATCAGTGTATCAGGGTTCGATCAGCCCCGGCATTTT.

This clonotype has a count of ten or more. The J gene is TRBJ1-1, the V gene TRBV20-1; no definite D call. V lost 5 bases and J 4 bases, leaving 8 bases between the germline ends. CDR1 and CDR2 from the germline V gene are DFQATT and SNEGSKA (reference sequence). CDR3 length: 11 residues. Here the CDR3 DNA reads TGCAGTGCTGGAGGGTCCACTGAAGCTTTCTTT. Translating it yields CSAGGSTEAFF.

This clonotype was observed a handful of times. This chain connects TRBV12-3 or TRBV12-4 to TRBJ1-3; D is undetermined. V was shortened by 5 bases and J by 0 bases, with 8 bases between the two germline ends. The CDR3 covers 14 residues. CDR3 region: CASSPILSGNTIYF. As DNA, the CDR3 is TGTGCCAGCAGTCCGATCCTCTCTGGAAACACCATATATTTT.

This clonotype turned up a few times. The V gene is TRBV20-1, the J gene TRBJ1-2; D possibly corresponds to TRBD1 (6 bases). This CDR3 contains 12 residues. Germline CDR1 and CDR2: DFQATT and SNEGSKA (reference sequence). V was shortened by 6 bases and J by 5 bases, with 13 bases between the two germline ends. Here the CDR3 reads CSAGRTDYGYTF. In DNA, the CDR3 is TGCAGTGCGGGCAGGACAGATTATGGCTACACCTTC.

The CDR3 DNA follows: TGTGCCAGCAGCTTAAGGCCCAGGGGACTTGAGCAGTTCTTC. Translating it yields CASSLRPRGLEQFF. The V call is TRBV7-8, the J call TRBJ2-1, with D perhaps given as TRBD1 or TRBD2 (6 bases each). Trimming removed 2 bases from V and 9 bases from J, with 14 bases in between. The germline gives CDR1 SGHVS, CDR2 FQNEAQ. The CDR3 sequence is 14 residues long.

The chain combines TRBV11-2 with TRBJ2-3; 8 bases fit TRBD2. J lost 6 bases, V lost 2 bases, and 13 bases had no gene match. Looked up from germline, CDR1 is SGHAT and CDR2 is FQNNGV. This CDR3 is built from 17 residues. CDR3 nucleotide sequence: TGTGCCAGCAGCTTAAAGGGCCGGGAGGGCCGAGGGGATACGCAGTATTTT. Protein product: CASSLKGREGRGDTQYF.

This clonotype appeared a single time. A read error may explain this, as a much larger clone is one base away. This sequence joins TRBV20-1 and TRBJ1-6; TRBD1 might be the D (5 bases). Germline V gene data show CDR1 as DFQATT and CDR2 as SNEGSKA (reference sequence). CDR3 length: 15 amino acids. The V end was cut by 2 bases, the J end by 5 bases, with 13 bases between. The CDR3 DNA reads as TGCAGTGCTAGAAGTTTCGGGACTCATAATTCACCCCTCCACTTT. Translation gives CSARSFGTHNSPLHF.

The chain links TRBV20-1 to TRBJ1-2; D not certain. This CDR3 comprises 11 residues. Germline V gives CDR1 DFQATT, CDR2 SNEGSKA (reference sequence). V lost 5 bases and J 7 bases, leaving 11 bases between the germline ends. The CDR3 region is CSAPLLGGYTF. The CDR3 DNA reads as TGCAGTGCTCCCCTTCTGGGTGGCTACACCTTC.

This clonotype came up a few times. This chain joins TRBV29-1 and TRBJ2-5; tentatively, D is TRBD1 or TRBD2 (5 bases each). This CDR3 is built from 13 residues. Trimming shortened V by 7 bases and J by 2 bases, and 14 bases separated the two germline ends. Germline lookup yields CDR1 SQVTM and CDR2 ANQGSEA. The CDR3 sequence: CSGRTGPQETQYF. CDR3 in DNA: TGCAGCGGGCGGACGGGGCCTCAAGAGACCCAGTACTTC. The full variable domain, its missing parts supplied by reference TRBV29-1 and TRBJ2-5, is SAVISQKPSRDICQRGTSLTIQCQVDSQVTMMFWYRQQPGQSLTLIATANQGSEATYESGFVIDKFPISRPNLTFSTLTVSNMSPEDSSIYLCSGRTGPQETQYFGPGTRLLVL.

This clonotype was recorded many times. The rearrangement uses TRBV28 and TRBJ2-5, with D unresolved. The V and J ends lost 8 bases and 7 bases respectively, with 17 bases between them. The CDR3 sequence is 13 residues long. Germline V gene lookup returns CDR1 MDHEN and CDR2 SYDVKM. Written as DNA, the CDR3 is TGTGCCAGCTTCCCCGCCGGTTTTGGGACCCAGTACTTC. This sequence encodes CASFPAGFGTQYF.

This clonotype appeared a few times. This sequence joins TRBV7-6 and TRBJ2-1; D remains unclear. Per the germline V gene, CDR1 is SGHVS and CDR2 is FNYEAQ. Trimming left V 4 bases short and J 10 bases short, with 11 bases between. The CDR3 has 12 amino acids. The CDR3 loop is CASSSQVREQFF. CDR3 coding DNA: TGTGCCAGCAGCTCTCAGGTCAGAGAGCAGTTCTTC.

The chain joins TRBV5-1 to TRBJ2-2; no definite D call. The V end was cut by 0 bases, the J end by 5 bases, with 14 bases between. The CDR3 runs to 16 residues. The V gene's germline CDR1 is SGHRS and CDR2 YFSETQ. The CDR3 DNA is TGCGCCAGCAGCTTGGGACTTCTCCGAGGTACCGGGGAGCTGTTTTTT. Translation: CASSLGLLRGTGELFF. Complete variable domain (other parts from reference TRBV5-1 and TRBJ2-2): KAGVTQTPRYLIKTRGQQVTLSCSPISGHRSVSWYQQTPGQGLQFLFEYFSETQRNKGNFPGRFSGRQFSNSRSEMNVSTLELGDSALYLCASSLGLLRGTGELFFGEGSRLTVL.

The chain couples TRBV7-3 to TRBJ2-2, with D hard to call. This CDR3 spans 15 amino acids. Trimming cost V 5 bases and J 5 bases, with 15 bases left between them. Germline lookup yields CDR1 SGHTA and CDR2 FQGTGA. The CDR3 spells CASSPAKVGTGELFF. Here the CDR3 DNA reads TGTGCCAGCAGCCCCGCAAAAGTGGGGACCGGGGAGCTGTTTTTT. The whole variable domain, filled in from reference TRBV7-3 and TRBJ2-2, reads GAGVSQTPSNKVTEKGKYVELRCDPISGHTALYWYRQSLGQGPEFLIYFQGTGAADDSGLPNDRFFAVRPEGSVSTLKIQRTERGDSAVYLCASSPAKVGTGELFFGEGSRLTVL.

This clonotype was detected ten times or more. The rearrangement joins TRBV20-1 to TRBJ2-3; the match to TRBD2 covers 12 bases. Trimming at V came to 0 bases and at J to 10 bases, leaving 11 bases not matched to a gene. The CDR3 sequence is 16 residues long. CDR1 is DFQATT, CDR2 SNEGSKA, per germline (reference sequence). The CDR3 sequence is CSARDGASGRAGAQYF. The CDR3 coding sequence is TGCAGTGCTAGAGATGGGGCTAGCGGGAGGGCCGGGGCGCAGTATTTT.

This clonotype occurred many times. This rearrangement joins TRBV20-1 to TRBJ2-1; no definite D call. V lost 5 bases and J 5 bases, leaving 19 bases between the germline ends. The CDR3 totals 15 residues. Germline CDR1 DFQATT, CDR2 SNEGSKA (reference sequence). In DNA form, the CDR3 reads TGCAGTGCTGGCGCGGTATATCTCCTACACAATGAGCAGTTCTTC. Encoded protein: CSAGAVYLLHNEQFF.

At least ten counts were recorded for this clonotype. This chain uses TRBV5-6 with TRBJ1-5; no firm D call. Trimming left V 3 bases short and J 9 bases short, with 16 bases between. Looked up from germline, CDR1 is SGHDT and CDR2 is YYEEEE. The CDR3 sequence is 14 residues long. CDR3 sequence: CASSSGPAELPQHF. In DNA form, the CDR3 reads TGTGCCAGCAGCTCCGGACCCGCGGAATTGCCCCAGCATTTT.

The gene calls are TRBV5-1 and TRBJ2-1; 7 bases fit TRBD2. Germline CDR1 and CDR2: SGHRS and YFSETQ. The CDR3 sequence is 13 residues long. Germline trimming cut 1 base from V and 9 bases from J; bases unmatched to any gene: 4. As DNA, the CDR3 is TGCGCCAGCAGCTTGACTAGCGATGGTGAGCAGTTCTTC. Its translation: CASSLTSDGEQFF.

The V call is TRBV5-1, the J call TRBJ1-6; 7 positions match TRBD1. Germline V gives CDR1 SGHRS, CDR2 YFSETQ. J gave up 8 bases and V 4 bases, and 6 bases lay outside the gene matches. The CDR3 consists of 14 residues. The CDR3 is CASSPRDSDSPLHF. The CDR3 nucleotides read TGCGCCAGCAGCCCGAGGGACAGTGATTCACCCCTCCACTTT.

This clonotype was detected only a few times. The rearrangement uses TRBV5-1 and TRBJ2-7, with D perhaps matching TRBD2 (6 bases). V was cut by 4 bases and J by 4 bases, with 12 bases left in between. CDR3 length: 13 residues. CDR1 is SGHRS, CDR2 YFSETQ, per germline. The CDR3 sequence is CASSRGAPYEQYF. CDR3 coding DNA: TGCGCCAGCAGCCGCGGGGCACCGTACGAGCAGTACTTC.

The V gene is TRBV28, the J gene TRBJ1-6; D not resolved. Trimming removed 6 bases at V and 10 bases at J, with 16 bases between. Germline V gene lookup returns CDR1 MDHEN and CDR2 SYDVKM. The CDR3 is 14 amino acids. DNA of the CDR3: TGTGCCAGCAGCCCCGGGCTTGCCTCCTCACCCCTCCACTTT. It codes for CASSPGLASSPLHF.

This clonotype came up many times. The chain has TRBV25-1 and TRBJ2-4; no reliable D call. CDR3 length equals 14 residues. V was trimmed by 2 bases and J by 6 bases, leaving 11 bases between them. Germline CDR1 reads MGHDK; CDR2 reads SYGVNS. As DNA, the CDR3 is TGTGCCAGCAGTGAAGAGGCGCGCGGAAACATTCAGTACTTC. Amino acids: CASSEEARGNIQYF.

Ten or more counts support this clonotype. The chain's CDR3 is CASSYGGGNQPQHF. The CDR3 DNA follows: TGCGCCAGCAGCTACGGGGGGGGAAATCAGCCCCAGCATTTT. J is TRBJ1-5 and V is TRBV5-1; a weak D match, TRBD1 (5 bases). From germline, CDR1 is SGHRS and CDR2 YFSETQ. The length of the CDR3 is 14 residues. Trimming removed 3 bases from V and 4 bases from J, with 11 bases in between. The entire variable domain, with the rest obtained from reference TRBV5-1 and TRBJ1-5, is as follows: KAGVTQTPRYLIKTRGQQVTLSCSPISGHRSVSWYQQTPGQGLQFLFEYFSETQRNKGNFPGRFSGRQFSNSRSEMNVSTLELGDSALYLCASSYGGGNQPQHFGDGTRLSIL.

This clonotype was observed a few times. The rearrangement links TRBV13 to TRBJ1-5; 9 nucleotides line up with TRBD1. This CDR3 is 16 amino acids long. The germline V gene has CDR1 PRHDT and CDR2 FYEKMQ (reference sequence). The J segment lost 3 bases and the V segment lost 3 bases, leaving 6 bases of the junction unmatched. CDR3 nucleotides: TGTGCCAGCAGCTTCGGGACAGGGTCCCCCAATCAGCCCCAGCATTTT. Its protein is CASSFGTGSPNQPQHF.

V and J are TRBV20-1 and TRBJ2-3; a weak D match, TRBD1 (6 bases). Germline V lookup: CDR1 DFQATT, CDR2 SNEGSKA (reference sequence). Deletions cut 3 bases from V and 5 bases from J, with 15 bases between. The CDR3 is 14 residues long. CDR3 protein: CSARATGWGDTQYF. Written as DNA, the CDR3 is TGCAGTGCTAGGGCTACAGGGTGGGGAGATACGCAGTATTTT.

Many counts were recorded for this clonotype. V usage is TRBV7-8 and J usage is TRBJ2-7; no firm D call. The CDR3 is 16 amino acids. V was cut by 1 base and J by 4 bases, with 17 bases left in between. CDR1 SGHVS and CDR2 FQNEAQ come from the germline V gene. This CDR3 is CASSLGGGFSPYEQYF. For the CDR3, the DNA is TGTGCCAGCAGCTTAGGCGGTGGGTTTTCACCATACGAGCAGTACTTC.

This clonotype was recorded a few times. V is TRBV6-1 and J is TRBJ2-1; no definite D call. Trimming stripped 2 bases from V and 0 bases from J, with 8 bases between. Germline V gives CDR1 MNHNS, CDR2 SASEGT. This CDR3 has 15 residues. The CDR3 DNA reads TGTGCCAGCAGTGAATGGTGGAGCTCCTACAATGAGCAGTTCTTC. This translates into CASSEWWSSYNEQFF.